These T cell receptor beta chains were read from a single sample in a study of OX40 agonist ivuxolimab in advanced cancers. Sequencing used immunoSEQ multiplex PCR; TCRdb keeps in-frame clones, though not all of them. In the table there are approximately 89,000 clones, roughly 84% of which are singletons. The sequencing here drew on CD4+ or CD8+ T cells sorted from blood, taken in a trial of the OX40 agonist ivuxolimab. Receptor source: an adult with an advanced solid tumor such as melanoma, head and neck, liver or kidney cancer. The CDR3 runs from the conserved cysteine through the conserved F or W. The size field is filled for only some rows; it gives once, few, many or a size class.

-	TRBV11-2	CASSLGRGRGFSTDTQYF
-	TRBV29-1	CSVASQDFGTQYF
-	TRBV6-6	CASNIAGVTGELFF
-	TRBV5-4	CASSLGQISNYGYTF
-	TRBV6-5	CASSYSGLPRGREQFF
-	TRBV18	CASSPLRDSAYEQYF
-	TRBV16	CATNQRGTYEQYF
-	TRBV2	CASSSLAGGGRQYF
-	TRBV2	CASTRTSPSPLHF
-	TRBV6-5	CASRTRTGGNQPQHF
-	TRBV7-9	CASSLALEKLFF
-	TRBV5-1	CASEGTGRGSNQPQHF
-	TRBV11-2	CASSLDRARAQHF
-	TRBV9	CASSVEAKTFYEQYF
-	TRBV5-8	CASSRLVGALNEKLFF
-	TRBV7-6	CASSLEVFGANVLTF
-	TRBV27	CASSSWDGNEKLFF
-	TRBV4-3	CASSRGITGWGLAFF
few	TRBV5-1	CASSFASTSGGPTSTDTQYF
-	TRBV18	CASLPTGTGDHEQYF
-	TRBV27	CASSFSGSQNSPLHF
-	TRBV25-1	CASNSGGLINSPLHF
-	TRBV2	CASLLDSSTDTQYF
-	TRBV14	CASSQGSRASYEQYF
-	TRBV23-1	CASSQSWSPGETQYF
-	TRBV29-1	CSVATAYNSPLHF
-	TRBV7-9	CASSTRGTEAFF
-	TRBV5-1	CASSFGRGGGVNEQFF
-	TRBV19	CASTLVRDSYGYTF
-	TRBV7-2	CASSWDKGVTEAFF
-	TRBV5-1	CASSLSGGRAEAFF
-	TRBV12-5	CASGLVRLTEAFF
-	TRBV19	CASSSRVQGTEAFF
once	TRBV5-4	CASHTGTSRTDTQYF
few	TRBV11-2	CASSSDPGTGSYEQYF
-	TRBV15	CATSRQGRLNEKLFF